This T cell receptor beta chain emerged from a study of shared clonotypes between healthy human individuals. Study background: The plates for each donor numbered three CD4 naive, three CD4 memory, two CD8 naive and one CD8 memory.

Deep level was the assay's run setting. Data came from immunoSEQ multiplex PCR; TCRdb stores just in-frame clones and leaves some out. Here the sample spans some 550,000 clones, about 96% being singletons. Study-wide points: Rarefaction showed that sequencing of sorted subsets was incomplete (despite large depth). How much donors shared clonotypes was expected to be affected by sequencing depth.

CDR1 is SGHAT and CDR2 is FQNNGV in the germline V gene. CDR3 length: 15 amino acids. Between the trimmed V and J ends, which lost 0 bases and 4 bases, there was a span of 9 bases. A remark on this clone: Its specificity is not known.

This TCR derives from a woman in her 30s in good health. Sequencing input: naive CD4+ T cells sorted from blood. The sample's subset: CD45RA+ positively selected. The J gene is TRBJ2-2, the V gene TRBV11-2, with no clear D. CDR3 coding DNA: TGTGCCAGCAGCTTAGATGGGGTGGGCACCGGGGAGCTGTTTTTT. Translation: CASSLDGVGTGELFF.